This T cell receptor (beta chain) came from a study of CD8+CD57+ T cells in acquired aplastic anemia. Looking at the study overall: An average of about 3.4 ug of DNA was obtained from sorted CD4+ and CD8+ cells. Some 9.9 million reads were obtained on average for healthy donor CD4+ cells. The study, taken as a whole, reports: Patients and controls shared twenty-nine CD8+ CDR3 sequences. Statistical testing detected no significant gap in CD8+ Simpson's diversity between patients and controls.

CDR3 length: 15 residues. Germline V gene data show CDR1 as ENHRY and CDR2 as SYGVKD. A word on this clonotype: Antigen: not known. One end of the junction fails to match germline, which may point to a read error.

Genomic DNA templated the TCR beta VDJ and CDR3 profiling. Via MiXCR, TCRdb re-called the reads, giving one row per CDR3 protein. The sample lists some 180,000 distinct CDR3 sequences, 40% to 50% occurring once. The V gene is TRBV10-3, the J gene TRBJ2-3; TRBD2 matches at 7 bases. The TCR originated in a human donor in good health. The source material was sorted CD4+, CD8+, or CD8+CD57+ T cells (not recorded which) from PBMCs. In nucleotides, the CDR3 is TGTACCATCAGTGAGTGGGGGGGAAGCACAGATACGCAGTATTTT. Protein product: CTISEWGGSTDTQYF.